This T cell receptor beta chain is from a study of low-dose radiotherapy and immunotherapy resistance in tumors. For the study at large: Patients were treated with intravenous nivolumab at 240 mg every two weeks and were also dosed with ipilimumab at 1 mg/kg every six weeks. Dosing of intravenous cyclophosphamide at 200 mg/m2 occurred every two weeks and took place one day prior to radiation and immunotherapy.

The study gave donors nivolumab, ipilimumab, aspirin, low-dose cyclophosphamide and low-dose radiotherapy. Germline V gene data show CDR1 as MNHEY and CDR2 as SVGEGT. This CDR3 spans 14 amino acids. Trimming removed 6 bases from V and 8 bases from J; junction bases left unmatched: 10. First-strand cDNA relied on TRAV- and TRBV-specific primers spanning alpha and beta chains. The TCRs were subjected to amplification over roughly 18 PCR cycles employing a constant-region primer in conjunction with a V-primer adapter. MiXCR, applied by TCRdb to the reads, yields one record per CDR3 protein. The sample records over 5,500 distinct CDR3 sequences, under 75% being singletons.

This chain joins TRBV6-2 or TRBV6-3 and TRBJ2-1; TRBD1 matches at 7 bases. This sequence was found in a human donor with advanced metastatic prostate, ovarian, gallbladder or colorectal cancer (not recorded which). This table probably holds off-target reads from a library built for another chain. DNA for the CDR3: TGTGCCAGCAGACTCACCGACAGGGATGATGAGCAGTTCTTC. Translated, it gives CASRLTDRDDEQFF.